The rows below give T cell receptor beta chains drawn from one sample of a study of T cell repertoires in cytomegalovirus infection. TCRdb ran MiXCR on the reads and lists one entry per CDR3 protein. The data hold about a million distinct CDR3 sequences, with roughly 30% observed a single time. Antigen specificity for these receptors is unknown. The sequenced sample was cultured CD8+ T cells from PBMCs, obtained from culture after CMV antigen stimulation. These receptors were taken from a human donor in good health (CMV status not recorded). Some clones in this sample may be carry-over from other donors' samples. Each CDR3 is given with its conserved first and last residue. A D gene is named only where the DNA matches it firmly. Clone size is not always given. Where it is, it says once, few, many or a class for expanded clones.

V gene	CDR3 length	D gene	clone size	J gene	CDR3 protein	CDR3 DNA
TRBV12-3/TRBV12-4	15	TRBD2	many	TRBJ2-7	CASSFRGGPSYEQYF	TGTGCCAGCAGTTTTCGGGGGGGGCCGTCGTACGAGCAGTACTTC
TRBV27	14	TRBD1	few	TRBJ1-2	CASSLTGVTYGYTF	TGTGCCAGCAGTTTGACAGGGGTTACCTATGGCTACACCTTC
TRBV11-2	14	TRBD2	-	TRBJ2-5	CVSSKRGYQETQYF	TGTGTCAGCAGCAAGCGGGGGTACCAAGAGACCCAGTACTTC
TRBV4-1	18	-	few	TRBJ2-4	CASSQEEGAPGTKNIQYF	TGCGCCAGCAGCCAAGAGGAGGGGGCACCGGGGACCAAAAACATTCAGTACTTC
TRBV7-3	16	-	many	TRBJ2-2	CASSLRGVLNTGELFF	TGTGCCAGCAGCCTAAGAGGGGTCCTGAACACCGGGGAGCTGTTTTTT
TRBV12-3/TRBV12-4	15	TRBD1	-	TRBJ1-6	CASSTDRERDSPLHF	TGTGCCAGCAGCACGGACAGGGAACGGGATTCACCCCTCCACTTT
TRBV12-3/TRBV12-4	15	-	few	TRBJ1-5	CASSLDQGSNQPQHF	TGTGCCAGCAGTTTAGATCAGGGTAGCAATCAGCCCCAGCATTTT
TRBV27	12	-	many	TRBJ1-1	CASSSGTVEAFF	TGTGCCAGCAGTTCGGGGACCGTTGAAGCTTTCTTT
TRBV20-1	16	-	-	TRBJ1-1	CSARDGRQNRIAEAFF	TGCAGTGCTAGAGATGGGCGGCAGAATCGAATCGCTGAAGCTTTCTTT
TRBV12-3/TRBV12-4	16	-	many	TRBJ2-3	CASSFNAITFTDTQYF	TGTGCCAGCAGTTTTAACGCGATTACTTTCACAGATACGCAGTATTTT
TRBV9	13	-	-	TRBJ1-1	CASRRDTNTEAFF	TGTGCCAGCAGAAGGGACACAAACACTGAAGCTTTCTTT
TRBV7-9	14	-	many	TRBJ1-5	CASSLGGINQPQHF	TGTGCCAGCAGCTTAGGTGGAATCAATCAGCCCCAGCATTTT
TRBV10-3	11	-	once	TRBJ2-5	CAIRSQETQYF	TGTGCCATCAGAAGCCAAGAGACCCAGTACTTC
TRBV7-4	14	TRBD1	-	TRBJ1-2	CASSPQGGLEGYTF	TGTGCCAGCAGCCCCCAGGGGGGCCTGGAGGGCTACACCTTC
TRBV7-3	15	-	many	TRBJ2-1	CASSLGPSSPNEQFF	TGTGCCAGCAGCTTAGGTCCGTCTTCGCCCAATGAGCAGTTCTTC
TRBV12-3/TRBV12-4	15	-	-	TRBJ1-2	CASSLGTNSNYGYTF	TGTGCCAGCAGTTTAGGGACCAACTCTAACTATGGCTACACCTTC
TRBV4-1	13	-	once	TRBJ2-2	CASSQAYVGELFF	TGCGCCAGCAGCCAAGCGTATGTGGGGGAGCTGTTTTTT
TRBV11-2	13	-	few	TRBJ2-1	CASSLSVENEQFF	TGTGCCAGCAGCTTATCCGTGGAGAATGAGCAGTTCTTC
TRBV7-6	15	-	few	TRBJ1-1	CASSLEVTENTEAFF	TGTGCCAGCAGCTTAGAGGTGACAGAAAATACTGAAGCTTTCTTT
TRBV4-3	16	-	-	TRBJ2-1	CASSQGEGGSYNEQFF	TGCGCCAGCAGCCAAGGTGAAGGGGGCTCCTACAATGAGCAGTTCTTC
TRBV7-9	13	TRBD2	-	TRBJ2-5	CASTGLAQETQYF	TGTGCCAGCACGGGACTAGCGCAAGAGACCCAGTACTTC
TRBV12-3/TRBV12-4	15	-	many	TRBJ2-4	CASSFHEDLKNIQYF	TGTGCCAGCAGTTTCCACGAGGACCTCAAAAACATTCAGTACTTC
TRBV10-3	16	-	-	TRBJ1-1	CATSPGFPSPLTEAFF	TGTGCCACCTCACCCGGCTTCCCATCACCTCTAACTGAAGCTTTCTTT
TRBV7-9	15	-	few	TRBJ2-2	CASSFNTAGTGELFF	TGTGCCAGCAGCTTCAACACTGCGGGCACCGGGGAGCTGTTTTTT
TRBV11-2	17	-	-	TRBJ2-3	CASSLAGGGPHTDTQYF	TGTGCCAGCAGCTTAGCTGGCGGGGGCCCCCACACAGATACGCAGTATTTT
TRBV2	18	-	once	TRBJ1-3	CASLSPLYRDTTGNTIYF	TGTGCCAGCTTGTCCCCGTTATACCGGGACACAACTGGAAACACCATATATTTT
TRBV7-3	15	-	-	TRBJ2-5	CASRLTSPGKETQYF	TGTGCCAGCAGATTAACGAGCCCGGGGAAAGAGACCCAGTACTTC
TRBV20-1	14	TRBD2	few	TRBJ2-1	CSAPRGGSYNEQFF	TGCAGTGCACCACGGGGGGGCTCCTACAATGAGCAGTTCTTC
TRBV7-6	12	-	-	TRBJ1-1	CATVRMNTEAFF	TGTGCCACCGTACGTATGAACACTGAAGCTTTCTTT
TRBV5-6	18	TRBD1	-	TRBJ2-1	CASSLAGTGGLSYNEQFF	TGTGCCAGCAGCTTGGCCGGGACAGGGGGCCTCTCCTACAATGAGCAGTTCTTC
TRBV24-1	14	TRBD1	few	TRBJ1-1	CATTGGDFPFEAFF	TGTGCCACCACAGGGGGCGATTTCCCCTTTGAAGCTTTCTTT
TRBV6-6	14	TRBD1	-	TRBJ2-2	CASRGTGVHGELFF	TGTGCCAGCAGGGGGACAGGGGTCCACGGGGAGCTGTTTTTT
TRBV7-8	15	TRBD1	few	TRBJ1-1	CASSSSGGPNTEAFF	TGTGCCAGCAGCTCCTCAGGGGGCCCGAACACTGAAGCTTTCTTT
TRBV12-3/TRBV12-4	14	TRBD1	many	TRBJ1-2	CASSFLPTGRGYTF	TGTGCCAGCAGTTTCCTCCCGACAGGGAGGGGCTACACCTTC
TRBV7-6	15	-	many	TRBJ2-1	CASSLAQGLKNEQFF	TGTGCCAGCAGCTTAGCCCAAGGACTCAAGAATGAGCAGTTCTTC
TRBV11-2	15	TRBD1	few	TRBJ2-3	CASSLGDRVTDTQYF	TGTGCCAGCAGCTTAGGGGACAGGGTGACAGATACGCAGTATTTT
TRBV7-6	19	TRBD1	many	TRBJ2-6	CASSFFSGTGKSGANVLTF	TGTGCCAGCAGCTTCTTCTCCGGGACAGGGAAGTCTGGGGCCAACGTCCTGACTTTC
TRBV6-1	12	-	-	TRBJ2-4	CASSLDRNIQYF	TGTGCCAGCAGTCTCGACAGAAACATTCAGTACTTC
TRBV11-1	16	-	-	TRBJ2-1	CASSLEGPTAYNEQFF	TGTGCCAGCAGCTTAGAAGGCCCGACTGCCTACAATGAGCAGTTCTTC
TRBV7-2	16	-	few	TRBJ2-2	CASSLQDMTDTGELFF	TGTGCCAGCAGCCTACAGGACATGACGGATACCGGGGAGCTGTTTTTT
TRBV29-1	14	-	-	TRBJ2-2	CSVGSRLNTGELFF	TGCAGCGTTGGATCCAGACTTAACACCGGGGAGCTGTTTTTT
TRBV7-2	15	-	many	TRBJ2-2	CASSLPTNVAGELFF	TGTGCCAGCAGCTTACCTACCAACGTCGCCGGGGAGCTGTTTTTT
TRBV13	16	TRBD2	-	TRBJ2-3	CASSFVAGDSTDTQYF	TGTGCCAGCAGCTTTGTAGCGGGGGATAGCACAGATACGCAGTATTTT
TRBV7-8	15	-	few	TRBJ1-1	CASSQSNRENTEAFF	TGTGCCAGCAGTCAATCGAACCGGGAGAACACTGAAGCTTTCTTT
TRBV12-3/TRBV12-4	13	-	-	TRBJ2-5	CASRATEQETQYF	TGTGCCAGCAGGGCGACCGAACAAGAGACCCAGTACTTC